The rows below give T cell receptor beta chains drawn from one sample of a study of CD8 T cells in ankylosing spondylitis. In TCRdb, the 5' RACE reads were re-called with MiXCR into one record per CDR3 protein. This sample has roughly 440,000 distinct CDR3 sequences, with approximately 17% found just once. The sample consisted of blood, either unsorted or a sorted T cell fraction (not recorded which). These receptor sequences come from a male donor with ankylosing spondylitis. The CDR3 runs from the conserved cysteine through the conserved F or W. The D gene is left open where the match is weak. The size entry is marked missing in some rows and otherwise reads once, few, many or a size class.

J gene: TRBJ2-4
V gene: TRBV6-2/TRBV6-3
CDR3 length: 13
clone size: NA
D gene: NA
CDR3 protein: CASSYRQFYIQYF
CDR3 DNA: TGTGCCAGCAGTTACAGGCAGTTCTACATTCAGTACTTC

J gene: TRBJ1-5
V gene: TRBV2
CDR3 length: 16
clone size: NA
D gene: NA
CDR3 protein: CASSEVRVNSNQPQHF
CDR3 DNA: TGTGCCAGCAGTGAAGTCCGGGTGAATAGCAATCAGCCCCAGCATTTT

J gene: TRBJ1-1
V gene: TRBV5-1
CDR3 length: 14
clone size: few
D gene: NA
CDR3 protein: CASSLGSVYTEAFF
CDR3 DNA: TGCGCCAGCAGCTTGGGGAGCGTTTACACTGAAGCTTTCTTT

J gene: TRBJ1-1
V gene: TRBV20-1
CDR3 length: 15
clone size: NA
D gene: NA
CDR3 protein: CSARRTRGLYTEAFF
CDR3 DNA: TGCAGTGCTAGGAGGACCAGGGGCTTGTACACTGAAGCTTTCTTT

J gene: TRBJ2-7
V gene: TRBV2
CDR3 length: 17
clone size: NA
D gene: TRBD2
CDR3 protein: CASKAARVSSGDVEQYF
CDR3 DNA: TGTGCCAGCAAGGCCGCCAGGGTTTCTAGCGGAGACGTCGAGCAGTACTTC

J gene: TRBJ1-6
V gene: TRBV5-1
CDR3 length: 15
clone size: NA
D gene: NA
CDR3 protein: CASSPSTSYNSPLHF
CDR3 DNA: TGCGCCAGCAGCCCAAGCACCTCCTATAATTCACCCCTCCACTTT

J gene: TRBJ2-7
V gene: TRBV10-3
CDR3 length: 14
clone size: NA
D gene: NA
CDR3 protein: CAISEVLAAPEQYF
CDR3 DNA: TGTGCCATCAGTGAGGTACTAGCTGCTCCCGAGCAGTACTTC

J gene: TRBJ1-5
V gene: TRBV6-1
CDR3 length: 13
clone size: NA
D gene: NA
CDR3 protein: CASMGRVDQPQHF
CDR3 DNA: TGTGCCAGCATGGGCCGGGTGGATCAGCCCCAGCATTTT

J gene: TRBJ2-1
V gene: TRBV3-1
CDR3 length: 14
clone size: few
D gene: NA
CDR3 protein: CASSQAGAYNEQFF
CDR3 DNA: TGTGCCAGCAGCCAAGCCGGCGCCTACAATGAGCAGTTCTTC

J gene: TRBJ1-1
V gene: TRBV28
CDR3 length: 15
clone size: NA
D gene: NA
CDR3 protein: CASSLSLGGNTEAFF
CDR3 DNA: TGTGCCAGCAGTTTATCCCTGGGGGGGAACACTGAAGCTTTCTTT

J gene: TRBJ2-2
V gene: TRBV9
CDR3 length: 16
clone size: NA
D gene: NA
CDR3 protein: CASSPTTTMNTGELFF
CDR3 DNA: TGTGCCAGCAGCCCTACAACCACAATGAACACCGGGGAGCTGTTTTTT

J gene: TRBJ2-5
V gene: TRBV7-2
CDR3 length: 16
clone size: few
D gene: TRBD2
CDR3 protein: CASSLSLAGGPKTQYF
CDR3 DNA: TGTGCCAGCAGCTTAAGTCTCGCGGGAGGGCCAAAGACCCAGTACTTC

J gene: TRBJ2-2
V gene: TRBV3-1
CDR3 length: 11
clone size: many
D gene: NA
CDR3 protein: CASSQIGELFF
CDR3 DNA: TGTGCCAGCAGCCAAATCGGGGAGCTGTTTTTT

J gene: TRBJ2-2
V gene: TRBV6-2/TRBV6-3
CDR3 length: 16
clone size: NA
D gene: NA
CDR3 protein: CASSSDRLTSTGELFF
CDR3 DNA: TGTGCCAGCAGTTCCGACAGGCTGACCTCCACCGGGGAGCTGTTTTTT

J gene: TRBJ2-3
V gene: TRBV6-2/TRBV6-3
CDR3 length: 16
clone size: NA
D gene: NA
CDR3 protein: CASSYSGLVRGDTQYF
CDR3 DNA: TGTGCCAGCAGTTACTCGGGACTAGTCAGGGGGGATACGCAGTATTTT

J gene: TRBJ1-2
V gene: TRBV5-1
CDR3 length: 15
clone size: NA
D gene: NA
CDR3 protein: CASSFGQRGDYGYTF
CDR3 DNA: TGCGCCAGCAGCTTCGGACAGAGGGGTGACTATGGCTACACCTTC